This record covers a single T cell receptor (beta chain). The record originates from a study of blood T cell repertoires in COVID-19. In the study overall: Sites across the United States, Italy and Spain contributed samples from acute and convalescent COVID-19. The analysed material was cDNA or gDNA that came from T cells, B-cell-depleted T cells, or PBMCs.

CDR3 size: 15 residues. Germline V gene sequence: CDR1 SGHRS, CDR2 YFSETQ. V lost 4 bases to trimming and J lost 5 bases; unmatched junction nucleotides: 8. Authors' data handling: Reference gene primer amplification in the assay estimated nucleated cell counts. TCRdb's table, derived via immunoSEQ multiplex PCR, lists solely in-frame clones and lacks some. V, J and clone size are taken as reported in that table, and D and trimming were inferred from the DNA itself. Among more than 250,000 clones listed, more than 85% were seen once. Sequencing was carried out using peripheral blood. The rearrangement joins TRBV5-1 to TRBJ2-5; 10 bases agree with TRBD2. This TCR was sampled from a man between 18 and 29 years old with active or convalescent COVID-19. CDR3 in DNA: TGCGCCAGCAGCAGTAGCGGGAGGAGTGAGGAGACCCAGTACTTC. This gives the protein CASSSSGRSEETQYF.